A single sample is the source of the 19 T cell receptor beta chains below, sequenced in a study of cytomegalovirus exposure and HLA in healthy donors. 13 Jbeta primers and 60 Vbeta primers were used for the PCR. Assay: immunoSEQ multiplex PCR; the TCRdb copy retains only in-frame clones and omits some. The sample has 150,000 to 200,000 clones; 75% to 90% are singletons. Sequencing was carried out using PBMCs. Receptor source: a human donor in good health.

The chain joins TRBV6-5 to TRBJ1-3; D is uncertain. Near its end, the DNA agrees better with TRBJ2-2, so the J call may be wrong. This CDR3 region has 13 residues. Germline lookup yields CDR1 MNHEY and CDR2 SVGAGI. CDR3 region: CASKLTVTGELFF. CDR3 nucleotide sequence: TGTGCCAGCAAGCTTACAGTGACCGGGGAGCTGTTTTTT.

This clone was seen only a few times. The gene calls are TRBV9 and TRBJ1-3, with D possibly matching TRBD1 (5 bases). CDR1 and CDR2 (germline): SGDLS, YYNGEE. The CDR3 consists of 15 residues. V dropped 3 bases and J dropped 4 bases, with 14 bases sitting between them. CDR3 loop: CASSAHQGSGNTIYF. The CDR3 nucleotides read TGTGCCAGCAGCGCTCACCAGGGATCCGGAAACACCATATATTTT.

The rearrangement uses TRBV6-1 and TRBJ1-6; the match to TRBD1 covers 11 bases. There are 13 residues in the CDR3. V was pared by 6 bases and J by 9 bases, with 1 base of the junction left unmatched. Germline assignment: CDR1 MNHNS and CDR2 SASEGT. Written as DNA, the CDR3 is TGTGCCAGCAGGGGACAGGGGGGTTCACCCCTCCACTTT. Its translation: CASRGQGGSPLHF.

In its sample, this clone was seen a few times. This chain uses TRBV5-1 with TRBJ2-7; no clear D. Germline lookup yields CDR1 SGHRS and CDR2 YFSETQ. The CDR3 runs 14 residues. V lost 0 bases and J 1 base, leaving 8 bases between the germline ends. The CDR3 spells CASSLVGESYEQYF. CDR3 coding DNA: TGCGCCAGCAGCTTGGTTGGAGAATCCTACGAGCAGTACTTC. The variable domain in full, completed from reference TRBV5-1 and TRBJ2-7, reads KAGVTQTPRYLIKTRGQQVTLSCSPISGHRSVSWYQQTPGQGLQFLFEYFSETQRNKGNFPGRFSGRQFSNSRSEMNVSTLELGDSALYLCASSLVGESYEQYFGPGTRLTVT.

The chain carries TRBV11-3 and TRBJ2-7; 10 bases line up with TRBD2. Germline V gives CDR1 SGHNT, CDR2 YENEEA. The CDR3 is 15 amino acids. V shed 5 bases and J 7 bases; nucleotides not matched to a gene: 11. Here the CDR3 reads CASSPGTSATWEQYF. DNA of the CDR3: TGTGCCAGCAGCCCCGGGACTAGCGCAACGTGGGAGCAGTACTTC.

The chain links TRBV7-9 to TRBJ2-3, with D maybe TRBD1 (6 bases). V dropped 4 bases and J dropped 4 bases, with 9 bases sitting between them. The CDR3 sequence is 13 residues long. Germline V lookup: CDR1 SEHNR, CDR2 FQNEAQ (reference sequence). This CDR3 is CASSSGAADTQYF. The CDR3 nucleotides read TGTGCCAGCAGCTCAGGGGCCGCAGATACGCAGTATTTT.

The V and J genes are TRBV29-1 and TRBJ2-1, with no clear D. Trimming cost V 3 bases and J 3 bases, with 12 bases left between them. Germline loops: CDR1 SQVTM, CDR2 ANQGSEA. CDR3 size: 14 residues. The DNA for the CDR3 is TGCAGCGTTGATCAAGTTTCAGACTACAATGAGCAGTTCTTC. Encoded protein: CSVDQVSDYNEQFF.

The rearrangement joins TRBV11-2 to TRBJ2-7, with D perhaps matching TRBD2 (5 bases). Trimming removed 3 bases from V and 6 bases from J, with 9 bases in between. CDR3 length: 12 amino acids. Looked up from germline, CDR1 is SGHAT and CDR2 is FQNNGV. Here the CDR3 reads CASSLGSVEQYF. CDR3 coding DNA: TGTGCCAGCAGCTTGGGTAGCGTCGAGCAGTACTTC.

This clone was observed a handful of times. CDR3 protein: CASSQKGGGLAGYQETQYF. CDR3 in DNA: TGCGCCAGCAGCCAAAAGGGGGGGGGTTTGGCGGGATACCAAGAGACCCAGTACTTC. V gene TRBV4-3 combines with J gene TRBJ2-5, with D possibly TRBD2 on 7 matching bases. Germline loops: CDR1 LGHNA, CDR2 YSLEER. Trimming removed 2 bases from V and 0 bases from J, with 22 bases in between. The CDR3 extends over 19 amino acids.

The J gene is TRBJ1-5, the V gene TRBV9, with a possible D match to TRBD1 (6 bases). V was shortened by 0 bases and J by 0 bases, with 7 bases between the two germline ends. The germline V gene has CDR1 SGDLS and CDR2 YYNGEE. The CDR3 is 15 residues long. The chain's CDR3 is CASSVAGDSNQPQHF. In DNA, the CDR3 is TGTGCCAGCAGCGTAGCAGGGGATAGCAATCAGCCCCAGCATTTT. The whole variable domain, remainder taken from reference TRBV9 and TRBJ1-5, is DSGVTQTPKHLITATGQRVTLRCSPRSGDLSVYWYQQSLDQGLQFLIQYYNGEERAKGNILERFSAQQFPDLHSELNLSSLELGDSALYFCASSVAGDSNQPQHFGDGTRLSIL.

V gene TRBV4-2 combines with J gene TRBJ2-2, with 7 bases lining up with TRBD2. Germline V gene data show CDR1 as LGHNA and CDR2 as YNFKEQ. The CDR3 has 15 residues. V trimming: 3 bases; J trimming: 5 bases; junction bases outside the gene matches: 6. CDR3 loop: CASSQGGTSTGELFF. The DNA of the CDR3 is TGTGCCAGCAGCCAGGGGGGGACTTCGACCGGGGAGCTGTTTTTT.

The chain is built from TRBV5-1 and TRBJ2-7, with a weak D call TRBD1 (6 bases). In germline, CDR1 is SGHRS, CDR2 YFSETQ. The CDR3 totals 14 residues. Trimming pared 3 bases from V and 9 bases from J, leaving 19 bases between. Here the CDR3 reads CASSSGTPRVGQYF. The CDR3, as DNA: TGCGCCAGCAGCTCCGGGACACCTCGAGTCGGGCAGTACTTC.

This chain joins TRBV13 and TRBJ2-3; 10 nucleotides align to TRBD2. After removal of 5 bases from V and 3 bases from J, the junction contained 5 bases not matched to a gene. The CDR3 has 15 residues. CDR1 PRHDT and CDR2 FYEKMQ come from the germline V gene (reference sequence). CDR3 sequence reads: CASSQRGGRTDTQYF. CDR3 in DNA: TGTGCCAGCAGCCAGCGGGGGGGCCGGACAGATACGCAGTATTTT.

V and J are TRBV4-3 and TRBJ1-2; 9 bases are a match to TRBD1. The CDR3 is made up of 15 amino acids. V lost 5 bases, J lost 3 bases, and 7 bases stayed unmatched. Germline CDR1 LGHNA, CDR2 YSLEER. The CDR3 nucleotides read TGCGCCAGCAGCTCCGGGACAGGGAGCTACTATGGCTACACCTTC. Residues: CASSSGTGSYYGYTF.

The genes are TRBV7-2 and TRBJ2-3; D is unclear. Germline V CDR1 and CDR2: SGHTA, FQGNSA. This CDR3 has 12 amino acids. V dropped 5 bases and J dropped 2 bases, with 5 bases sitting between them. In DNA, the CDR3 is TGTGCCAGCAGCCCAGACACAGATACGCAGTATTTT. Protein: CASSPDTDTQYF.

The CDR3 region has the DNA TGTGCCAGCAGTGAAGTTGGCCTAGCGGGGGGCTCTGGGGCCAACGTCCTGACTTTC. Amino acid sequence: CASSEVGLAGGSGANVLTF. V is TRBV6-1 and J is TRBJ2-6, with 11 bases lining up with TRBD2. Germline-derived CDR1 and CDR2 are MNHNS and SASEGT. The CDR3 spans 19 residues. Unmatched junction bases numbered 5, after V lost 1 base and J lost 0 bases.

The table lists this clone with a few counts. Other DNA sequences from this sample encode an identical CDR3 as well. The V call is TRBV5-4, the J call TRBJ1-1; D is ambiguous. V was trimmed by 4 bases and J by 0 bases, leaving 7 bases between them. This CDR3 region has 13 residues. Germline CDR1 reads SGHNT; CDR2 reads YYREEE (reference sequence). The CDR3 reads CASSPRVNTEAFF. The CDR3 DNA follows: TGTGCCAGCAGCCCGAGGGTGAACACTGAAGCTTTCTTT. Drawing the rest from reference TRBV5-4 and TRBJ1-1, the complete variable domain is ETGVTQSPTHLIKTRGQQVTLRCSSQSGHNTVSWYQQALGQGPQFIFQYYREEENGRGNFPPRFSGLQFPNYSSELNVNALELDDSALYLCASSPRVNTEAFFGQGTRLTVV.

In its sample, this clone was seen a few times. The chain joins TRBV6-5 to TRBJ2-7, with 9 bases fitting TRBD1. CDR1 and CDR2 from the germline V gene are MNHEY and SVGAGI. This CDR3 is built from 15 residues. V dropped 7 bases and J dropped 4; count of bases not matched to a gene: 11. CDR3 in DNA: TGTGCCAGCAAAACCGCCGGGACAGGGAATTACGAGCAGTACTTC. Translated, it gives CASKTAGTGNYEQYF.

The chain carries TRBV5-4 and TRBJ2-2; 11 bases map to TRBD1. V was clipped by 7 bases and J by 0 bases; unmatched bases: 5. CDR1 is SGHNT, CDR2 YYREEE, per germline (reference sequence). The CDR3 totals 16 residues. The CDR3 region has the DNA TGTGCCAGCGGCCCGGACAGGGGGCCGAACACCGGGGAGCTGTTTTTT. Its translation: CASGPDRGPNTGELFF.